These 10 T cell receptor beta chains share one sample of origin, sequenced in a study of blood T cell repertoires in COVID-19. TCRdb's copy holds only in-frame clones and misses some; the assay was immunoSEQ multiplex PCR. This table has under 150,000 clones, 85% to 90% appearing once. Source material: peripheral blood. The receptors here all came from a woman in her 50s with acute or convalescent COVID-19.

The J gene is TRBJ2-7, the V gene TRBV29-1, with D perhaps TRBD1 (6 bases). V lost 4 bases and J 1 base, leaving 14 bases between the germline ends. CDR1 and CDR2 (germline): SQVTM, ANQGSEA. The CDR3 totals 14 residues. CDR3 sequence: CSVVERTDSYEQYF. CDR3 bases: TGCAGCGTTGTCGAACGGACAGATTCCTACGAGCAGTACTTC.

The V call is TRBV5-4, the J call TRBJ2-1; 9 bases are shared with TRBD1. Trimming removed 4 bases from V and 7 bases from J; junction bases left unmatched: 9. The germline V gene encodes CDR1 SGHNT and CDR2 YYREEE (reference sequence). The CDR3 contains 15 residues. The CDR3 reads CASSPTRDRVNEQFF. DNA for the CDR3: TGTGCCAGCAGCCCGACCCGGGACAGGGTAAATGAGCAGTTCTTC. The full variable domain, rest sourced from reference TRBV5-4 and TRBJ2-1, is ETGVTQSPTHLIKTRGQQVTLRCSSQSGHNTVSWYQQALGQGPQFIFQYYREEENGRGNFPPRFSGLQFPNYSSELNVNALELDDSALYLCASSPTRDRVNEQFFGPGTRLTVL.

The gene calls are TRBV6-4 and TRBJ1-5; 9 bases line up with TRBD1. CDR3 size: 18 residues. The V and J ends lost 7 bases and 0 bases, in that order; junction bases with no gene match: 13. Germline V gives CDR1 MRHNA, CDR2 SNTAGT. For the CDR3, the DNA is TGTGCCAGCACTCTGACAGGGGGACGGAGGTATAGCAATCAGCCCCAGCATTTT. It encodes CASTLTGGRRYSNQPQHF.

This sequence joins TRBV6-5 and TRBJ2-2, with D hard to call. Per the germline V gene, CDR1 is MNHEY and CDR2 is SVGAGI. Trimming pared 8 bases from V and 4 bases from J, leaving 14 bases between. The CDR3 is made up of 14 amino acids. As DNA, the CDR3 is TGTGCCAGCCGATTCAATCCGGTCACCGGGGAGCTGTTTTTT. Encoded protein: CASRFNPVTGELFF.

This chain connects TRBV2 to TRBJ2-7; 11 nucleotides line up with TRBD2. Germline assignment: CDR1 SNHLY and CDR2 FYNNEI. CDR3 length: 15 residues. Unmatched junction bases numbered 4, after V lost 6 bases and J lost 0 bases. The CDR3 sequence is CASRPSGGSSYEQYF. CDR3 DNA: TGTGCCAGCAGACCTAGCGGGGGGTCCTCCTACGAGCAGTACTTC.

The chain combines TRBV21-1 with TRBJ2-7; the table calls TRBD2, which could not be checked here. TRBV21-1 is listed as a pseudogene. This CDR3 has 16 amino acids. CDR3 amino acids: CASSAIQPSKFYEQYF. The CDR3 nucleotides are TGTGCCAGCAGCGCCATCCAACCTAGTAAATTTTACGAGCAGTACTTC.

The rearrangement links TRBV28 to TRBJ1-3; D remains ambiguous. The CDR3 length is 16 residues. Between the trimmed V and J ends, which lost 4 bases and 0 bases, there was a span of 13 bases. Looked up from germline, CDR1 is MDHEN and CDR2 is SYDVKM. CDR3 amino acids: CASSSLQMLSGNTIYF. CDR3 DNA: TGTGCCAGCAGTTCCTTACAGATGCTCTCTGGAAACACCATATATTTT.

The chain is built from TRBV7-9 and TRBJ1-6, with D possibly TRBD1 on 5 matching bases. Trimming cost V 5 bases and J 9 bases, with 20 bases left between them. Per the germline V gene, CDR1 is SEHNR and CDR2 is FQNEAQ (reference sequence). The CDR3 is 16 residues long. The DNA of the CDR3 is TGTGCCAGCAGCGACCAACGGGGCGTGGGGGGTTCACCCCTCCACTTT. It specifies CASSDQRGVGGSPLHF.

There are a few counts of this clone. The rearrangement uses TRBV2 and TRBJ1-5; D perhaps matches TRBD1 (6 bases). The CDR3 consists of 16 residues. V lost 8 bases and J 1 base, leaving 18 bases between the germline ends. Germline values: CDR1 SNHLY, CDR2 FYNNEI. The CDR3 DNA reads as TGTGCCAGCCGGATGCAGGGGTCGGTCAGCAATCAGCCCCAGCATTTT. As protein: CASRMQGSVSNQPQHF.

The chain has TRBV3-1 (or the pseudogene TRBV3-2) and TRBJ2-5, with D possibly being TRBD2 (5 bases). The germline V and J ends were trimmed by 1 base and 7 bases, with 10 bases remaining between them. Germline V gene data show CDR1 as LGHDT and CDR2 as YNNKEL (reference sequence). This CDR3 is built from 13 residues. The CDR3: CASSQGTPRTQYF. The CDR3 nucleotides are TGTGCCAGCAGCCAAGGGACTCCTCGGACCCAGTACTTC.